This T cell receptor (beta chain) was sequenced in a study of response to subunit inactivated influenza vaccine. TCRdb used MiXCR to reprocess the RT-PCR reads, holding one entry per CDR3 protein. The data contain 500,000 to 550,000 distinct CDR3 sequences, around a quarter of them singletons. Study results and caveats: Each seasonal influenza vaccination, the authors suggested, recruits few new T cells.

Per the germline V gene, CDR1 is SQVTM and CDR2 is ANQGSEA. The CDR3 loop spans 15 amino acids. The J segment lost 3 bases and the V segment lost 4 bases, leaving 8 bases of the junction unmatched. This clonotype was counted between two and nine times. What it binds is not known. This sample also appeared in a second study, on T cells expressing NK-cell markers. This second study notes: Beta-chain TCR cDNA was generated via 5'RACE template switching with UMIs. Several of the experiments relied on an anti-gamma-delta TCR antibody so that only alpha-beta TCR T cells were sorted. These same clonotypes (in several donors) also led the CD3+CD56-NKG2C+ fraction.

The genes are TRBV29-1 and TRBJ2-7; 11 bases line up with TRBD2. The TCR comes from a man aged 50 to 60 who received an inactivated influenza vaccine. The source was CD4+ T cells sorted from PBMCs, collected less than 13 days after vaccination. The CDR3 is CSVVLTSGVHYEQYF. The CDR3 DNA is TGCAGCGTTGTTCTGACTAGCGGGGTGCACTACGAGCAGTACTTC.